The 14 T cell receptor beta chains presented below share a single source sample, sequenced in a study of radiation and T cells in renal cell carcinoma. TCRdb's table, derived via immunoSEQ multiplex PCR, lists solely in-frame clones and lacks some. The table has 40,000 to 50,000 clones, approximately 80% seen once. The time point denotes: baseline pretreatment blood. Treatment meaning: 15 Gy SBRT to primary tumor, nephrectomy 4 weeks later. The source material was blood, sampled from a patient whose treatment included radiotherapy and nephrectomy. These receptors all stem from a woman in her seventies with renal cell carcinoma.

The CDR3 sequence is CASSSWTGGLSMNTEAFF. CDR3 nucleotides: TGTGCCAGCAGCTCCTGGACAGGGGGACTATCCATGAACACTGAAGCTTTCTTT. The chain employs TRBV5-5 and TRBJ1-1; 10 bases match TRBD1. CDR1 and CDR2 from the germline V gene are SGHKS and YYEKEE (reference sequence). This CDR3 region has 18 residues. The ends lost 3 bases at V and 0 bases at J; junction bases unmatched: 11.

The chain couples TRBV5-8 to TRBJ1-1, with D unclear. CDR1 is SGHTS, CDR2 YDEGEE, per germline. V lost 0 bases to trimming and J lost 7 bases, with 7 bases between them. This CDR3 spans 12 amino acids. The CDR3 DNA sequence: TGTGCCAGCAGCTTGGCCGACGGTGAAGCTTTCTTT. This sequence encodes CASSLADGEAFF.

V usage is TRBV4-3 and J usage is TRBJ2-6; no reliable D call. The CDR3 sequence is 15 residues long. The germline V gene has CDR1 LGHNA and CDR2 YSLEER. V was pared by 4 bases and J by 0 bases, with 7 bases between. CDR3 sequence (DNA): TGCGCCAGCAGCCCGCAGATCTCTGGGGCCAACGTCCTGACTTTC. Translated, it gives CASSPQISGANVLTF.

The chain employs TRBV7-3 and TRBJ2-2; a weak D match, TRBD2 (5 bases). Germline CDR1 SGHTA, CDR2 FQGTGA. V was cut by 2 bases and J by 4 bases, with 11 bases left in between. The CDR3 totals 15 residues. This chain's CDR3 is CASSLGGFGTGELFF. The DNA for the CDR3 is TGTGCCAGCAGCTTAGGAGGCTTTGGCACCGGGGAGCTGTTTTTT.

The rearrangement links TRBV2 to TRBJ2-7; D remains ambiguous. CDR3 size: 11 residues. V lost 7 bases to trimming and J lost 9 bases, with 13 bases between them. The V gene's germline CDR1 is SNHLY and CDR2 FYNNEI. CDR3 region: CASTLQEVQYF. The CDR3 DNA sequence: TGTGCCAGCACCCTGCAAGAGGTGCAGTACTTC.

The genes are TRBV29-1 and TRBJ2-1, with D possibly TRBD1 on 6 matching bases. V shed 7 bases and J shed 5 bases, with 15 bases lying between them. Per the germline V gene, CDR1 is SQVTM and CDR2 is ANQGSEA. The length of the CDR3 is 13 residues. CDR3 nucleotides: TGCAGCGCCTACAGGGAGATCAACAATGAGCAGTTCTTC. Protein: CSAYREINNEQFF.

The chain employs TRBV27 and TRBJ2-5; D possibly corresponds to TRBD2 (6 bases). The DNA end is a closer match to TRBJ2-7, so the J assignment may be wrong. CDR1 is MNHEY and CDR2 is SMNVEV in the germline V gene (reference sequence). This CDR3 contains 14 residues. CDR3 DNA sequence: TGTGCCAGCAGTTTAAGCGGTTGGGAGGACGAGCAGTACTTC. Protein: CASSLSGWEDEQYF.

This chain connects TRBV2 to TRBJ1-2; TRBD1 matches 8 bases. The germline V gene has CDR1 SNHLY and CDR2 FYNNEI. V shed 6 bases, J shed 4 bases, and the junction held 10 bases outside the gene matches. This CDR3 has 15 amino acids. The CDR3 region has the DNA TGTGCCAGCAGGCCGACAGGGGCTCCTCTCTATGGCTACACCTTC. This codes for CASRPTGAPLYGYTF.

This clone is a singleton in its sample. The rearrangement uses TRBV2 and TRBJ1-5, with D perhaps TRBD1 (6 bases). Germline V CDR1 and CDR2: SNHLY, FYNNEI. The CDR3 consists of 14 residues. Trimming stripped 4 bases from V and 2 bases from J, with 9 bases between. CDR3 coding DNA: TGTGCCAGCAGTGTGGGGACACGCAATCAGCCCCAGCATTTT. Protein product: CASSVGTRNQPQHF. Based on the CDR3 plus reference TRBV2 and TRBJ1-5, the full variable domain is EPEVTQTPSHQVTQMGQEVILRCVPISNHLYFYWYRQILGQKVEFLVSFYNNEISEKSEIFDDQFSVERPDGSNFTLKIRSTKLEDSAMYFCASSVGTRNQPQHFGDGTRLSIL.

The rearrangement links TRBV29-1 to TRBJ1-1; no firm D call. The CDR3 spans 12 residues. Trimming removed 6 bases at V and 0 bases at J, with 8 bases between. The germline CDR1 and CDR2 sequences are SQVTM and ANQGSEA. CDR3 nucleotides: TGCAGCGTCCGGACGGTGAACACTGAAGCTTTCTTT. Translating it yields CSVRTVNTEAFF.

This clone was recorded only once. The chain uses TRBV4-1 and TRBJ1-6; D is undetermined. The CDR3 extends over 14 amino acids. The germline gives CDR1 MGHRA, CDR2 YSYEKL. V dropped 2 bases and J dropped 7 bases, with 9 bases sitting between them. CDR3 nucleotide sequence: TGCGCCAGCAGCCAACAAGGCCCGAATTCACCCCTCCACTTT. Translating gives CASSQQGPNSPLHF.

The chain combines TRBV27 with TRBJ2-3; D is undetermined. Germline loops: CDR1 MNHEY, CDR2 SMNVEV (reference sequence). The CDR3 consists of 15 residues. Trimming took 2 bases from V and 4 from J, leaving 13 bases between them. The CDR3 spells CASSLGQVLADTQYF. CDR3 sequence (DNA): TGTGCCAGCAGTTTAGGGCAGGTTCTCGCAGATACGCAGTATTTT.

The V and J genes are TRBV9 and TRBJ1-4, with D possibly matching TRBD1 (5 bases). Trimming removed 3 bases from V and 8 bases from J, with 17 bases in between. The CDR3 sequence is 15 residues long. CDR1 is SGDLS, CDR2 YYNGEE, per germline. CDR3 in DNA: TGTGCCAGCAGCGAATCAGGGAATTTAGGAGAAAAACTGTTTTTT. Encoded protein: CASSESGNLGEKLFF. Full variable domain (missing parts from reference TRBV9 and TRBJ1-4): DSGVTQTPKHLITATGQRVTLRCSPRSGDLSVYWYQQSLDQGLQFLIQYYNGEERAKGNILERFSAQQFPDLHSELNLSSLELGDSALYFCASSESGNLGEKLFFGSGTQLSVL.

This clone was counted once. The V and J genes are TRBV30 and TRBJ2-5, with D perhaps matching TRBD1 or TRBD2 (7 bases each). V was clipped by 2 bases and J by 5 bases, with 15 bases between them. Germline V gene sequence: CDR1 GTSNPN, CDR2 SVGIG (reference sequence). This CDR3 is 14 amino acids long. The CDR3 region is CAWSNKAGQETQYF. CDR3 nucleotides: TGTGCCTGGAGTAACAAAGCGGGACAGGAGACCCAGTACTTC.